The rows below give T cell receptor beta chains drawn from one sample of a study of blood T cell repertoires in COVID-19. This table comes from immunoSEQ multiplex PCR, and its TCRdb copy is limited to in-frame clones, with some not included. The sample includes more than 250,000 clones, over 65% of them seen just once. Source material: peripheral blood. All receptors derive from a man in his sixties who had recovered from COVID-19. Each CDR3 is given with its conserved first and last residue. A D gene is named only where the DNA matches it firmly. Not every row has a clone size; where given, it reads once, few, many or a size class.

TRBJ1-1 | TRBV9 | - | - | CASSRGGSTEAFF | TGTGCCAGCAGCCGGGGAGGGTCGACTGAAGCTTTCTTT
TRBJ2-2 | TRBV10-3 | TRBD2 | few | CAVRSGRGSTGELFF | TGTGCCGTCCGTTCGGGGCGGGGGTCCACCGGGGAGCTGTTTTTT
TRBJ1-3 | TRBV28 | - | - | CASSPQGAGNTIYF | TGTGCCAGCAGCCCTCAGGGTGCGGGAAACACCATATATTTT
TRBJ1-1 | TRBV29-1 | TRBD1 | - | CSVRTGGKTEAFF | TGCAGCGTAAGGACAGGGGGCAAGACTGAAGCTTTCTTT
TRBJ2-7 | TRBV4-2 | - | - | CASSQETITGYEQYF | TGTGCCAGCAGCCAAGAAACCATCACAGGCTACGAGCAGTACTTC
TRBJ2-2 | TRBV2 | TRBD1 | - | CASSDRQGANTGELFF | TGTGCCAGCAGTGATCGTCAGGGGGCGAACACCGGGGAGCTGTTTTTT
TRBJ1-1 | TRBV6-5 | - | - | CASSYSRGPMNTEAFF | TGTGCCAGCAGTTACTCTCGTGGTCCTATGAACACTGAAGCTTTCTTT
TRBJ2-3 | TRBV28 | - | - | CASSLTGINTDTQYF | TGTGCCAGCAGTCTTACAGGTATAAACACAGATACGCAGTATTTT
TRBJ1-1 | TRBV3-1/TRBV3-2 | - | - | CASSHSSTDLNTEAFF | TGTGCCAGCAGCCATTCTAGCACAGACCTGAACACTGAAGCTTTCTTT
TRBJ2-7 | TRBV6-6 | TRBD2 | few | CASSYTSGDVHEQYF | TGTGCCAGCAGTTATACTAGCGGGGACGTCCACGAGCAGTACTTC
TRBJ1-6 | TRBV7-6 | - | - | CASSLAGRGDSPLHF | TGTGCCAGCAGCTTAGCGGGCAGGGGAGATTCACCCCTCCACTTT
TRBJ1-2 | TRBV9 | TRBD1 | - | CASSAGRVQGSGYTF | TGTGCCAGCAGCGCGGGTAGGGTACAGGGGTCTGGCTACACCTTC
TRBJ2-4 | TRBV19 | - | - | CASSMPGDRNIQYF | TGTGCCAGTAGTATGCCAGGCGACAGAAACATTCAGTACTTC
TRBJ2-1 | TRBV30 | TRBD2 | - | CAFTGLRGEVQFF | TGTGCCTTCACCGGGCTCCGGGGGGAGGTGCAGTTCTTC
TRBJ1-5 | TRBV28 | - | - | CASSWGEGRPQHF | TGTGCCAGCAGCTGGGGGGAGGGGCGGCCCCAGCATTTT
TRBJ2-1 | TRBV7-7 | TRBD1 | - | CASSPDRGPYNEQFF | TGTGCTAGCAGCCCGGACAGGGGGCCTTACAATGAGCAGTTCTTC
TRBJ1-2 | TRBV18 | - | - | CASSPPDRHNYGYTF | TGTGCCAGCTCACCGCCCGACAGACATAACTATGGCTACACCTTC
TRBJ1-2 | TRBV5-1 | TRBD1 | - | CASSLGTGTSTYGYTF | TGCGCCAGCAGCTTGGGGACAGGAACATCAACCTATGGCTACACCTTC
TRBJ1-1 | TRBV5-1 | TRBD1 | - | CASSLGARGLNTEAFF | TGCGCCAGCAGCTTGGGGGCCAGGGGGTTGAACACTGAAGCTTTCTTT
TRBJ1-6 | TRBV13 | - | - | CASARGTRGSPLHF | TGTGCCAGCGCCAGGGGAACCAGGGGTTCACCCCTCCACTTT
TRBJ1-4 | TRBV6-6 | - | - | CASSFQGGEKLFF | TGTGCCAGCAGTTTTCAGGGCGGTGAAAAACTGTTTTTT
TRBJ2-1 | TRBV19 | TRBD2 | - | CASSDGGSGDNEQFF | TGTGCCAGTAGTGACGGAGGTAGCGGGGACAATGAGCAGTTCTTC
TRBJ2-2 | TRBV5-5 | - | - | CASSRVAPNTGELFF | TGTGCCAGCAGCCGGGTGGCACCGAACACCGGGGAGCTGTTTTTT
TRBJ2-1 | TRBV5-1 | TRBD2 | few | CASSFTGGSVGEQFF | TGCGCCAGCAGCTTTACGGGAGGGTCTGTGGGAGAGCAGTTCTTC
TRBJ2-5 | TRBV19 | - | - | CASSTQLDMTQYF | TGTGCCAGTAGTACACAACTTGACATGACCCAGTACTTC
TRBJ2-1 | TRBV5-1 | - | - | CASSLWSLNEQFF | TGCGCCAGCAGCTTGTGGAGCCTGAATGAGCAGTTCTTC
TRBJ1-3 | TRBV5-1 | - | - | CASSPGISGNTIYF | TGCGCCAGCAGCCCAGGGATCTCCGGAAACACCATATATTTT
TRBJ2-5 | TRBV29-1 | TRBD2 | once | CSVATGLAQETQYF | TGCAGCGTTGCGACGGGACTAGCGCAAGAGACCCAGTACTTC
TRBJ1-1 | TRBV28 | TRBD1 | - | CASSSGGQGGRAFF | TGTGCCAGCAGTAGCGGGGGGCAGGGGGGTCGAGCTTTCTTT
TRBJ1-1 | TRBV7-9 | TRBD1 | - | CASSLRTGGGTEAFF | TGTGCCAGCAGCCTAAGAACAGGGGGAGGGACTGAAGCTTTCTTT
TRBJ2-1 | TRBV7-9 | TRBD1 | - | CASSSHAQGGNEQFF | TGTGCCAGCAGCTCCCACGCACAGGGGGGCAATGAGCAGTTCTTC
TRBJ2-5 | TRBV11-2 | - | - | CASSFQGIQETQYF | TGTGCCAGCAGCTTCCAGGGCATCCAAGAGACCCAGTACTTC
TRBJ2-2 | TRBV5-1 | - | - | CASSSGVNTGELFF | TGCGCCAGCAGCTCAGGGGTGAACACCGGGGAGCTGTTTTTT
TRBJ2-7 | TRBV3-1/TRBV3-2 | TRBD2 | - | CASSLGTSLNEQYF | TGTGCCAGCAGCCTCGGGACTAGCCTCAACGAGCAGTACTTC
TRBJ1-1 | TRBV5-6 | - | - | CASSRRQTNTEAFF | TGTGCCAGCAGCCGGCGACAGACGAACACTGAAGCTTTCTTT
TRBJ1-1 | TRBV28 | TRBD1 | few | CASSSPTGNAFF | TGTGCCAGCAGTTCGCCGACAGGGAACGCTTTCTTT
TRBJ2-7 | TRBV2 | - | - | CASSEGAGLPYEQYF | TGTGCCAGCAGTGAAGGGGCCGGACTCCCCTACGAGCAGTACTTC
TRBJ2-1 | TRBV7-9 | TRBD1 | once | CASSLGQGALNEQFF | TGTGCCAGCAGCTTGGGACAGGGGGCGCTAAATGAGCAGTTCTTC
TRBJ2-2 | TRBV5-4 | - | - | CASSFRGSTGELFF | TGTGCCAGCAGCTTCCGGGGGTCCACCGGGGAGCTGTTTTTT
TRBJ2-5 | TRBV6-5 | TRBD2 | once | CASSYAPSGSRETQYF | TGTGCCAGCAGTTATGCCCCTAGCGGGAGCAGAGAGACCCAGTACTTC
TRBJ2-3 | TRBV2 | TRBD2 | few | CASRGTSNTQYF | TGTGCCAGCAGGGGGACTAGCAATACGCAGTATTTT
TRBJ2-1 | TRBV11-3 | - | - | CASSFTGSREQFF | TGTGCCAGCAGCTTTACAGGGTCCCGCGAGCAGTTCTTC
TRBJ2-5 | TRBV29-1 | - | - | CSVAESRETQYF | TGCAGCGTTGCGGAGAGTCGAGAGACCCAGTACTTC
TRBJ2-3 | TRBV7-2 | TRBD2 | once | CASSLGGGGATDTQYF | TGTGCCAGCAGCTTAGGAGGCGGGGGGGCCACAGATACGCAGTATTTT
TRBJ2-7 | TRBV5-1 | - | - | CASSLAGNSLYEQYF | TGCGCCAGCAGCTTGGCCGGAAACAGCTTATACGAGCAGTACTTC
TRBJ1-5 | TRBV12-3/TRBV12-4 | - | - | CASSFGGRQPQHF | TGTGCCAGCAGTTTTGGGGGGAGGCAGCCCCAGCATTTT
TRBJ2-7 | TRBV30 | TRBD2 | - | CAYIWREDSYEQYF | TGTGCCTATATATGGCGGGAGGACTCCTACGAGCAGTACTTC
TRBJ2-1 | TRBV5-1 | TRBD2 | - | CASSSGGTTYNEQFF | TGCGCCAGCAGTAGCGGGGGGACAACCTACAATGAGCAGTTCTTC
TRBJ2-1 | TRBV4-1 | TRBD2 | - | CASSQSSGRAYNEQFF | TGCGCCAGCAGCCAGAGTAGCGGGAGGGCCTACAATGAGCAGTTCTTC
TRBJ1-6 | TRBV18 | - | - | CASSRQVNSPLHF | TGTGCCAGCTCCCGGCAGGTTAATTCACCCCTCCACTTT